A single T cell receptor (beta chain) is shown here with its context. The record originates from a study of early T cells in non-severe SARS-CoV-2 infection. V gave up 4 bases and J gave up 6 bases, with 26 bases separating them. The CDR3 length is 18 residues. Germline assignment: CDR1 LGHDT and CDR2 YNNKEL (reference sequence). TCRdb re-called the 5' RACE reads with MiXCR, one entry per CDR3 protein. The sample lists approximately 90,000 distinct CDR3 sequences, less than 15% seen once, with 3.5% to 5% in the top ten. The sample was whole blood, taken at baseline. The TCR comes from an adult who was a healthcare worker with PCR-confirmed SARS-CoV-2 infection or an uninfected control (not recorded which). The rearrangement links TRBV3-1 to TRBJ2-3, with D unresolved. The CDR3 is CASSRRLFPASKNDTQYF. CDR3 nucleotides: TGTGCCAGCAGCCGCCGACTTTTCCCAGCGTCAAAGAACGATACGCAGTATTTT.